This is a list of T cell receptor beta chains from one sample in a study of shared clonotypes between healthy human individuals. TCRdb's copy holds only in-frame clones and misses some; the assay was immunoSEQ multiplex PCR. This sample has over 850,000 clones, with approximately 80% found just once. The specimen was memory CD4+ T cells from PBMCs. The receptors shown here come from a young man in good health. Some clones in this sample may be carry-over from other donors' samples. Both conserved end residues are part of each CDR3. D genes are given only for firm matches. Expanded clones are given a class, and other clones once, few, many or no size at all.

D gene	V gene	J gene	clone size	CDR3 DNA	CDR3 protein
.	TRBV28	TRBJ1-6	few	TGTGCCAGCAGGCCCCAGGGGACCTATAATTCACCCCTCCACTTT	CASRPQGTYNSPLHF
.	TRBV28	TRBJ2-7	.	TGTGCCAGCAGTTTCGCCACAGGGAGGTGGAGTGGCGAGCAGTACTTC	CASSFATGRWSGEQYF
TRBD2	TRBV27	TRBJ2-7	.	TGTGCCAGCAGTTTGTCCGGGAGGGAAATATACGAGCAGTACTTC	CASSLSGREIYEQYF
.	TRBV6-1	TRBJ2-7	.	TGTGCCAGCAATGTCCGGGACAAATCCTACGAGCAGTACTTC	CASNVRDKSYEQYF
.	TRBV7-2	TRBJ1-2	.	TGTGCCAGCAGCTTAATCTTGGCATCTGGCTACACCTTC	CASSLILASGYTF
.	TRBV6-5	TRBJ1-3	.	TGTGCCAGCAAGGCGCCTGGGGGAAACACCATATATTTT	CASKAPGGNTIYF
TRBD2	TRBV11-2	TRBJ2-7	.	TGTGCCAGCAGCTTTTGGGTAGCGGGGTCCTACGAGCAGTACTTC	CASSFWVAGSYEQYF
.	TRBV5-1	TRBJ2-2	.	TGCGCCAGCAGACCTGACTCCGAAGGGGAGCTGTTTTTT	CASRPDSEGELFF
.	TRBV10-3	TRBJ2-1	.	TGTGCCATCAGAGATTCACGGGAGACCTACAATGAGCAGTTCTTC	CAIRDSRETYNEQFF
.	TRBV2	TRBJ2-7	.	TGTGCCAGCCCAAGAGGGGTCGAGCAGTACTTC	CASPRGVEQYF
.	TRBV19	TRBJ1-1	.	TGTGCCAGTAGTATCGTTGGCGACACTGAAGCTTTCTTT	CASSIVGDTEAFF
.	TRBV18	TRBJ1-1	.	TGTGCCAGCTCACCGTGGCAATTGAACACTGAAGCTTTCTTT	CASSPWQLNTEAFF
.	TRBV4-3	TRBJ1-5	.	TGCGCCAGCAGCCAAGATCTCGGGGGCTCTCGCCGGAATCAGCCCCAGCATTTT	CASSQDLGGSRRNQPQHF
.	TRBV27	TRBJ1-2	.	TGTGCCAGCAGTTTAGCTAACGGGTGGAGCGATGGCTACACCTTC	CASSLANGWSDGYTF
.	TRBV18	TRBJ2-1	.	TGTGCCAGCTCACCGCGGCGGGAAAACTACAATGAGCAGTTCTTC	CASSPRRENYNEQFF
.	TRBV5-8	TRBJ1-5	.	TGTGCCAGCAGCTTGAGTAAGGGACCGTATAGCAATCAGCCCCAGCATTTT	CASSLSKGPYSNQPQHF
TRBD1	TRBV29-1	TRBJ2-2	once	TGCAGTATTACCGGGACAGGGGGCACCGGGGAGCTGTTTTTT	CSITGTGGTGELFF
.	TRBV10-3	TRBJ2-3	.	TGTGCCATCAGTGAGATAGAGGCAGATACGCAGTATTTT	CAISEIEADTQYF
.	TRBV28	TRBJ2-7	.	TGTGCCAGCAGAAAACCGACAGGTTCCTACGAGCAGTACTTC	CASRKPTGSYEQYF
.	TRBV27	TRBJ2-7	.	TGTGCCAGCAGTTTATCATGGCAGGGCCACGAGCAGTACTTC	CASSLSWQGHEQYF
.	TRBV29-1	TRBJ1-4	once	TGCAGCGTTGAAGATGCGGGGGGTAATGAAAAACTGTTTTTT	CSVEDAGGNEKLFF
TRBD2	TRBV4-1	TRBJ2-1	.	TGCGCCAGCAGCTTGGGAGGTAGCGGGACCCCGGATGAGCAGTTCTTC	CASSLGGSGTPDEQFF
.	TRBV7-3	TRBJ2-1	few	TGTGCCAGCAGCTTAATAGGGCTCTACAATGAGCAGTTCTTC	CASSLIGLYNEQFF
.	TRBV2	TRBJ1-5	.	TGTGCCAGCACAGGGTTAGTGTCTCAGCCCCAGCATTTT	CASTGLVSQPQHF
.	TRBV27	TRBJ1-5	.	TGTGCCAGCAGTTTATCGGGTGCGGTCAATCAGCCCCAGCATTTT	CASSLSGAVNQPQHF
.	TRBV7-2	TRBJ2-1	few	TGTGCCAGCAGCTTAGCGAATCGATTCGATGAGCAGTTCTTC	CASSLANRFDEQFF
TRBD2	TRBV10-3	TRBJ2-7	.	TGTGCCATCAGTGCTCGACTAGCCCCAGCCTACGAGCAGTACTTC	CAISARLAPAYEQYF
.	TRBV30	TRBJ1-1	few	TGTGCCTGGAGTCGATCGACGAACACTGAAGCTTTCTTT	CAWSRSTNTEAFF
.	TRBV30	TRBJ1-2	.	TGTGCCTGGAGCCCTCAGACGAACTATGGCTACACCTTC	CAWSPQTNYGYTF
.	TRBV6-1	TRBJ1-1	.	TGTGCCATTAACAGGGATTCGGGCACTGAAGCTTTCTTT	CAINRDSGTEAFF
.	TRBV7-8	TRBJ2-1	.	TGTGCCAGCAGCTTTAGCGGCCCGGCGGACAATGAGCAGTTCTTC	CASSFSGPADNEQFF
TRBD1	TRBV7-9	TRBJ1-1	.	TGTGCCAGCAGCTTACAACAGGGGGACACTGAAGCTTTCTTT	CASSLQQGDTEAFF
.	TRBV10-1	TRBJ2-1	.	TGCGCCAGCCGGAGGACAGTTTTGGATGAGCAGTTCTTC	CASRRTVLDEQFF
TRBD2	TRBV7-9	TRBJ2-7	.	TGTGCCAGCAGCTCTCCTAGCGGGAGCTCCTACGAGCAGTACTTC	CASSSPSGSSYEQYF
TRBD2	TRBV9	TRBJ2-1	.	TGTGCCAGCAGCGTAGAGGGGACTAGCGGGAGGAGTGAGCAGTTCTTC	CASSVEGTSGRSEQFF
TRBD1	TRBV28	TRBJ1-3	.	TGTGCCAGCAGCCCCTGGACAGGGAAGCCTGGAAACACCATATATTTT	CASSPWTGKPGNTIYF
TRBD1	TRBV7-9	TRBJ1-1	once	TGTGCCAGCAGCTTACCTAACAGGGGTGGCGGCACTGAAGCTTTCTTT	CASSLPNRGGGTEAFF
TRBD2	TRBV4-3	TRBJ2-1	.	TGCGCCAGCAGCCATGGACTAGCGGGAGGTGAGCAGTTCTTC	CASSHGLAGGEQFF
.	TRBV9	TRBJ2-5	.	TGTGCCAGCAGCGTATCGTCAGGGAACCAAGAGACCCAGTACTTC	CASSVSSGNQETQYF
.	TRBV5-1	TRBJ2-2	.	TGCGCCAGCAGCTTAGAGAAGAACACCGGGGAGCTGTTTTTT	CASSLEKNTGELFF
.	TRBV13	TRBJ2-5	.	TGTGCCAGCAGCACAGGGGGGGTGATTGAGACCCAGTACTTC	CASSTGGVIETQYF
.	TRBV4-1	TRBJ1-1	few	TGCGCCAGCAGCCAAGAGGAGGCGTACACTGAAGCTTTCTTT	CASSQEEAYTEAFF
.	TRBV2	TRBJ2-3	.	TGTGCCAGCAGTCGCCTCGGGGCCCCCAGGTTTTCAGATACGCAGTATTTT	CASSRLGAPRFSDTQYF
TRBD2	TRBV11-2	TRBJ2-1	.	TGTGCCAGCAGCTTGGGACTAGCGGGGTCGGAGTATTTCTTC	CASSLGLAGSEYFF
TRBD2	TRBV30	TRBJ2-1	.	TGTGCCTGGACCCCCAACCGGGGGGATGAGCAGTTCTTC	CAWTPNRGDEQFF
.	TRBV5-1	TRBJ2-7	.	TGCGCCAGCAGCAGGGTCGCCCCCCGAGACGAGCAGTACTTC	CASSRVAPRDEQYF
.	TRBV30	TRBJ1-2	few	TGTGCCTGGAGTGTCCGGGCCACTCGCTACACCTTC	CAWSVRATRYTF
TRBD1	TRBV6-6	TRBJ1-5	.	TGTGCCAGCAGTCGAGACAGGGGGCGGGGGAATCAGCCCCAGCATTTT	CASSRDRGRGNQPQHF
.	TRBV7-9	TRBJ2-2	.	TGTGCCAGCAGCTTAGGCCTAGCGAACACCGGGGAGCTGTTTTTT	CASSLGLANTGELFF
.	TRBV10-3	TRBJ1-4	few	TGTGCCATCTCATGGCGTAATGAAAAACTGTTTTTT	CAISWRNEKLFF
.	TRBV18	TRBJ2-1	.	TGTGCCAGCTCACCCTTCAGCCAGGGGACCTATTCCTACAATGAGCAGTTCTTC	CASSPFSQGTYSYNEQFF
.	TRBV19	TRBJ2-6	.	TGTGCCAGTAGTATAGGTGGGGCCAACGTCCTGACTTTC	CASSIGGANVLTF
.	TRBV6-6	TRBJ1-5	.	TGTGCCAGCACCGGCAGTAACAATCAGCCCCAGCATTTT	CASTGSNNQPQHF
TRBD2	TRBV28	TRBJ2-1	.	TGTGCCAGCAGTCCCCCCCCGGGAGGGCCTGGGAATGAGCAGTTCTTC	CASSPPPGGPGNEQFF
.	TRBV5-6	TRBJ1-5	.	TGTGCCAGCAGCTTATACCCCACAGGCCAGCCCCAGCATTTT	CASSLYPTGQPQHF
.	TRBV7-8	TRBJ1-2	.	TGTGCCAGCAGCTTAGTTCCGGAGAACTATGGCTACACCTTC	CASSLVPENYGYTF
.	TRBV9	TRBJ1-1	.	TGTGCCAGCAGCGTAGTTGGGGGGCCCGGTGAAGCTTTCTTT	CASSVVGGPGEAFF
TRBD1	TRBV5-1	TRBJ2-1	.	TGCGCCAGCAGCCGGGACAGGGGCAATGAGCAGTTCTTC	CASSRDRGNEQFF
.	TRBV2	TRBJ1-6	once	TGTGCCAGCCAAACGTCGGGCTATAATTCACCCCTCCACTTT	CASQTSGYNSPLHF
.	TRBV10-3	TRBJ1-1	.	TGTGCCATCAGTGTGGCAGGCGAGACTTTCTTT	CAISVAGETFF